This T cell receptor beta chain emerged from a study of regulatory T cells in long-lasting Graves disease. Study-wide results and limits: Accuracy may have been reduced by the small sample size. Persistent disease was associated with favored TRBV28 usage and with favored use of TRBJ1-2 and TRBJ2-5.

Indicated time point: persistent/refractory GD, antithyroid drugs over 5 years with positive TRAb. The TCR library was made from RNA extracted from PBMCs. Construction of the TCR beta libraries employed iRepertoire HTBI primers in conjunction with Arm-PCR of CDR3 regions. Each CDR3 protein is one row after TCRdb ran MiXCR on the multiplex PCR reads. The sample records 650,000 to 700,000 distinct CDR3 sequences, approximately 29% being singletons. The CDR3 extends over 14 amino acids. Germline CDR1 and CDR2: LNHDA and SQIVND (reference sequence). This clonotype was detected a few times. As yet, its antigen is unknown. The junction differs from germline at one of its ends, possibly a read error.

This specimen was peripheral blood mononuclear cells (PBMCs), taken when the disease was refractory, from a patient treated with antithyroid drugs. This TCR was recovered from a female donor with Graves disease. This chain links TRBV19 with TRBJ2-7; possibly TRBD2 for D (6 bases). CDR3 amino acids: CASSITGDSHEQYF. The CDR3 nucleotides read TGTGCCAGTAGTATTACGGGAGACTCCCACGAGCAGTACTTC. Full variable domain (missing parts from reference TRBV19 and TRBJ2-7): DGGITQSPKYLFRKEGQNVTLSCEQNLNHDAMYWYRQDPGQGLRLIYYSQIVNDFQKGDIAEGYSVSREKKESFPLTVTSAQKNPTAFYLCASSITGDSHEQYFGPGTRLTVT.